This T cell receptor (beta chain) was sequenced for a study of long-term antiretroviral therapy in people with HIV. The J segment lost 4 bases and the V segment lost 0 bases, leaving 14 bases of the junction unmatched. CDR3 length: 19 residues. Germline V CDR1 and CDR2: SGHNT, YYREEE (reference sequence). Run at survey level, the immunoSEQ assay was version v3.0. Clones were sequenced by immunoSEQ multiplex PCR, and TCRdb holds only the in-frame ones, with some missing. The sample holds roughly 23,000 clones, around 83% seen once. This sequence joins TRBV5-4 and TRBJ2-1; 9 bases agree with TRBD2. The receptor comes from a man younger than 35 with HIV. This specimen was unsorted PBMCs, taken 0.1 years before starting antiretroviral therapy. CDR3 sequence (DNA): TGTGCCAGCAGCTTGGGGGGTGGATTAGCGGGAGTGTATTACAATGAGCAGTTCTTC. Translation gives CASSLGGGLAGVYYNEQFF.